A single sample gave rise to the 13 T cell receptor beta chains below, sequenced in a study of OX40 agonist ivuxolimab in advanced cancers. TCRdb's table, derived via immunoSEQ multiplex PCR, lists solely in-frame clones and lacks some. This repertoire shows more than 60,000 clones, 85% to 90% found once; its top ten account for approximately 0.99%. The specimen was CD4+ or CD8+ T cells sorted from blood, collected in a trial of the OX40 agonist ivuxolimab. Source of these receptors: an adult with an advanced solid tumor such as melanoma, head and neck, liver or kidney cancer.

The chain carries TRBV5-1 and TRBJ2-5; a weak D match, TRBD2 (6 bases). Germline-derived CDR1 and CDR2 are SGHRS and YFSETQ. This CDR3 contains 14 residues. The V end was cut by 4 bases, the J end by 2 bases, with 12 bases between. The DNA of the CDR3 is TGCGCCAGCAGCAACGGGGACTGGCAAGAGACCCAGTACTTC. It codes for CASSNGDWQETQYF. Combining the CDR3 with reference TRBV5-1 and TRBJ2-5 gives the whole variable domain KAGVTQTPRYLIKTRGQQVTLSCSPISGHRSVSWYQQTPGQGLQFLFEYFSETQRNKGNFPGRFSGRQFSNSRSEMNVSTLELGDSALYLCASSNGDWQETQYFGPGTRLLVL.

The chain is built from TRBV19 and TRBJ1-2; D perhaps matches TRBD1 (5 bases). CDR1 and CDR2 from the germline V gene are LNHDA and SQIVND (reference sequence). The CDR3 runs to 14 residues. V was clipped by 7 bases and J by 4 bases, with 16 bases between them. CDR3 loop: CASTPQGVGYGYTF. CDR3 coding DNA: TGTGCCAGTACCCCGCAGGGTGTTGGCTATGGCTACACCTTC.

The chain recombines TRBV19 with TRBJ1-1; no clear D gene. Trimming took 6 bases from V and 4 from J, leaving 9 bases between them. Germline CDR1 reads LNHDA; CDR2 reads SQIVND (reference sequence). CDR3 length equals 12 residues. In nucleotides, the CDR3 is TGTGCCAGTAGGTGGGGTTTCACTGAAGCTTTCTTT. Its translation: CASRWGFTEAFF.

The rearrangement joins TRBV6-4 to TRBJ1-6; 8 bases fit TRBD1. The germline gives CDR1 MRHNA, CDR2 SNTAGT. This CDR3 contains 13 residues. J lost 8 bases, V lost 5 bases, and 2 bases had no gene match. The CDR3, as DNA: TGTGCCAGCAGTCTACAGGGGGATTCACCCCTCCACTTT. This encodes CASSLQGDSPLHF.

This chain uses TRBV18 with TRBJ1-3; D is undetermined. This CDR3 has 14 amino acids. The germline V and J ends were trimmed by 3 bases and 0 bases, with 6 bases remaining between them. Looked up from germline, CDR1 is KGHSH and CDR2 is LQKENI. The CDR3 nucleotides read TGTGCCAGCTCACCCGAGTACTCTGGAAACACCATATATTTT. It codes for CASSPEYSGNTIYF.

The chain employs TRBV6-6 and TRBJ1-3; D unresolved. Germline V gene sequence: CDR1 MNHNY, CDR2 SVGAGI (reference sequence). CDR3 length equals 15 residues. V dropped 2 bases and J dropped 0 bases, with 8 bases sitting between them. Here the CDR3 DNA reads TGTGCCAGCAGTTACGACCTGAACTCTGGAAACACCATATATTTT. Its protein product is CASSYDLNSGNTIYF.

The rearrangement joins TRBV6-1 to TRBJ1-4; possible D gene TRBD1, 5 bases. CDR1 is MNHNS, CDR2 SASEGT, per germline. V was cut by 7 bases and J by 7 bases, with 19 bases left in between. This CDR3 comprises 15 residues. CDR3: CASTPRGQGSEKLFF. In DNA form, the CDR3 reads TGTGCCAGCACACCACGGGGCCAAGGAAGTGAAAAACTGTTTTTT.

V gene TRBV9 combines with J gene TRBJ2-2, with D unclear. The CDR3 runs to 15 residues. The V end was cut by 4 bases, the J end by 4 bases, with 14 bases between. Germline values: CDR1 SGDLS, CDR2 YYNGEE. The CDR3 sequence: CASSRATLVTGELFF. The CDR3 DNA follows: TGTGCCAGCAGCAGGGCCACCTTAGTCACCGGGGAGCTGTTTTTT.

The chain employs TRBV5-5 and TRBJ2-7; D is possibly TRBD1 (5 bases). The CDR3 runs to 16 residues. V shed 4 bases and J shed 2 bases, with 19 bases lying between them. In germline, CDR1 is SGHKS, CDR2 YYEKEE (reference sequence). CDR3 amino acids: CASSMKTLTATYEQYF. Here the CDR3 DNA reads TGTGCCAGCAGCATGAAGACCCTGACAGCGACCTACGAGCAGTACTTC.

The rearrangement joins TRBV14 to TRBJ2-2; tentatively, D is TRBD2 (6 bases). There are 13 residues in the CDR3. Trimming shortened V by 6 bases and J by 8 bases, and 13 bases separated the two germline ends. From germline, CDR1 is SGHDN and CDR2 FVKESK. CDR3 sequence: CASREGPGGELFF. The CDR3 DNA sequence: TGTGCCAGCAGGGAGGGGCCCGGTGGGGAGCTGTTTTTT.

Only one count was recorded for this clone. The V call is TRBV30, the J call TRBJ2-1; 9 bases fit TRBD1. J was trimmed by 6 bases and V by 2 bases; bases with no gene match: 8. This CDR3 contains 15 residues. The germline CDR1 and CDR2 sequences are GTSNPN and SVGIG (reference sequence). CDR3 sequence: CAWSTGTGSINEQFF. CDR3 nucleotides: TGTGCCTGGAGTACCGGGACAGGGTCTATCAATGAGCAGTTCTTC.

This clone was seen a single time. The chain has TRBV7-9 and TRBJ2-1; D possibly uses TRBD1 or TRBD2 (6 bases each). Germline V gives CDR1 SEHNR, CDR2 FQNEAQ (reference sequence). The CDR3 covers 13 residues. Trimming shortened V by 0 bases and J by 7 bases, and 7 bases separated the two germline ends. The CDR3 region is CASSLAGGNEQFF. The CDR3 DNA follows: TGTGCCAGCAGCTTAGCAGGGGGGAATGAGCAGTTCTTC.

The rearrangement uses TRBV5-1 and TRBJ2-5; 9 bases fit TRBD2. CDR1 is SGHRS and CDR2 is YFSETQ in the germline V gene. This CDR3 is 15 amino acids long. The J segment lost 1 base and the V segment lost 4 bases, leaving 5 bases of the junction unmatched. Here the CDR3 DNA reads TGCGCCAGCAGCCCACAGACTAGCGGCCAAGAGACCCAGTACTTC. Protein sequence: CASSPQTSGQETQYF.